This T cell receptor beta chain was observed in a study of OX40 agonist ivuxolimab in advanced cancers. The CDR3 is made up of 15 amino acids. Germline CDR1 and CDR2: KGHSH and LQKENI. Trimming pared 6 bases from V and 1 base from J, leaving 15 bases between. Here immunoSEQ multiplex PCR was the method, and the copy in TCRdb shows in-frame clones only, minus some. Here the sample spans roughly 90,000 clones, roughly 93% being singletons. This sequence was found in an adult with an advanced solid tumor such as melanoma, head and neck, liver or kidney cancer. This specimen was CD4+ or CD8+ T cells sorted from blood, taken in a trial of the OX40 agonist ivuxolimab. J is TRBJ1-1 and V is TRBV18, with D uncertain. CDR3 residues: CASSPDTLRNTEAFF. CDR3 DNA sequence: TGTGCCAGCTCCCCCGACACCTTAAGGAACACTGAAGCTTTCTTT.